This T cell receptor beta chain comes out of a study of shared clonotypes between healthy human individuals. Regarding the study as a whole: Limitation of the genetic and exposure-history diversity represented came from the few donors.

Sequencing was performed with immunoSEQ multiplex PCR; in TCRdb, only in-frame clones are kept and a portion is missing. Of some 1 million clones listed, more than 65% were seen once; the top ten hold 1.5%. In this sample, this clone turned up a few times. The antigen is undetermined. The CDR3 length is 12 residues. Germline V CDR1 and CDR2: GTSNPN, SVGIG (reference sequence). Trimming cost V 3 bases and J 5 bases, with 10 bases left between them. The clonotype comes from a man aged 18 to 30 in good health. This sequence joins TRBV30 and TRBJ1-1; tentative D call: TRBD1 (6 bases). The sample consisted of memory CD4+ T cells sorted from blood. Regarding subset: CD45RA-negative fraction. CDR3 region: CAWSGGTTEAFF. CDR3 DNA: TGTGCCTGGAGCGGAGGGACAACTGAAGCTTTCTTT.